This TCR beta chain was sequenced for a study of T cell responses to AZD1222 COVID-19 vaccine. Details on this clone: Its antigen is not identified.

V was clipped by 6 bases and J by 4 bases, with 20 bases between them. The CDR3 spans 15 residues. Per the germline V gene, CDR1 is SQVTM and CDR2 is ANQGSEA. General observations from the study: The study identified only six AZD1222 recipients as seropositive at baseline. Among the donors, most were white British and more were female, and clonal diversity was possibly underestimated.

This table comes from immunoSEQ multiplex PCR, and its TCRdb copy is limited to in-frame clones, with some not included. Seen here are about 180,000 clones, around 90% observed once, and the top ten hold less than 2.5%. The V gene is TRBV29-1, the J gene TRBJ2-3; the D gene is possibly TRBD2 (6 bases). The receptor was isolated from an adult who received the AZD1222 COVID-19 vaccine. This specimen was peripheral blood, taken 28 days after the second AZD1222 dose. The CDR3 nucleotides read TGCAGCGTGGGGCCTAGCGACACGGGTCCAGATACGCAGTATTTT. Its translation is CSVGPSDTGPDTQYF.